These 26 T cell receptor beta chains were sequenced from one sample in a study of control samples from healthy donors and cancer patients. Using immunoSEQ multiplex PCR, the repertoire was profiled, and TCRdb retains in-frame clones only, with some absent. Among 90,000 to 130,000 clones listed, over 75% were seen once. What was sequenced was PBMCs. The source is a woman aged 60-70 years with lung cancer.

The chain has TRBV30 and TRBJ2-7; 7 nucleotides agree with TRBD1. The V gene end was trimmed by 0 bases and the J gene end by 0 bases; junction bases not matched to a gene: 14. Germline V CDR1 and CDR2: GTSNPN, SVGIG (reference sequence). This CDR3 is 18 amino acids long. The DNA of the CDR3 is TGTGCCTGGAGTGTCGCCCGGACAGGCACAAGTCCCTCCTACGAGCAGTACTTC. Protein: CAWSVARTGTSPSYEQYF. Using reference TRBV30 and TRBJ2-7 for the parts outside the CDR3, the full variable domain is SQTIHQWPATLVQPVGSPLSLECTVEGTSNPNLYWYRQAAGRGLQLLFYSVGIGQISSEVPQNLSASRPQDRQFILSSKKLLLSDSGFYLCAWSVARTGTSPSYEQYFGPGTRLTVT.

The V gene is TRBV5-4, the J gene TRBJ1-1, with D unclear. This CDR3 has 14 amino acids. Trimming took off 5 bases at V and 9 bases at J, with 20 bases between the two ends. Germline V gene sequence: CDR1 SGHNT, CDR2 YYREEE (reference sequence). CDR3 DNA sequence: TGTGCCAGCAGTTACATGGGCCGGGATCGCCAAGCTTTCTTT. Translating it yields CASSYMGRDRQAFF.

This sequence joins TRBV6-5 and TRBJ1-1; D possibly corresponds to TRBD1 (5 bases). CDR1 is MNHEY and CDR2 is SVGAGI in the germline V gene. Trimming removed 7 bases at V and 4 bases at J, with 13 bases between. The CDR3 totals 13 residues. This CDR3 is CASTQGGGTEAFF. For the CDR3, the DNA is TGTGCCAGCACCCAGGGAGGCGGCACTGAAGCTTTCTTT.

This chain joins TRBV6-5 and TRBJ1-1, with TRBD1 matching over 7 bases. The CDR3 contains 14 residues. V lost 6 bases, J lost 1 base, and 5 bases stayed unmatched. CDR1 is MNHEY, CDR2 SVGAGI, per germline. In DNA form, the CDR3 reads TGTGCCAGCAGGGGGACAGCGGCGAACACTGAAGCTTTCTTT. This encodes CASRGTAANTEAFF.

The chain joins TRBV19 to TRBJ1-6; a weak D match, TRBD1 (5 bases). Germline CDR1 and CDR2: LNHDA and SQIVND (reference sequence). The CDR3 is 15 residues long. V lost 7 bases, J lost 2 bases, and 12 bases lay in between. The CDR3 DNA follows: TGTGCCAGTAACGAGGGGTTTACCTATAATTCACCCCTCCACTTT. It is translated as CASNEGFTYNSPLHF.

CDR3 DNA sequence: TGTGCCAGCAGCCAAATAACGGGACAGGATGGCTACACCTTC. It translates to CASSQITGQDGYTF. The V gene is TRBV3-1 (or the pseudogene TRBV3-2), the J gene TRBJ1-2, with TRBD1 identical over 8 bases. Germline CDR1 LGHDT, CDR2 YNNKEL (reference sequence). V shed 2 bases, J shed 6 bases, and the junction held 5 bases outside the gene matches. The CDR3 covers 14 residues.

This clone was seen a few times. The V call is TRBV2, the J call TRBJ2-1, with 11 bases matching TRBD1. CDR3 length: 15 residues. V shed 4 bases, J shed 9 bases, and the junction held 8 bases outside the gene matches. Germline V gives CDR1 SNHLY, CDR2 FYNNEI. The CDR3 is CASSGPGQGVSEQFF. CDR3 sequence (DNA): TGTGCCAGCAGTGGACCGGGACAGGGGGTTAGTGAGCAGTTCTTC. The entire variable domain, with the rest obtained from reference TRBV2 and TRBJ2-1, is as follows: EPEVTQTPSHQVTQMGQEVILRCVPISNHLYFYWYRQILGQKVEFLVSFYNNEISEKSEIFDDQFSVERPDGSNFTLKIRSTKLEDSAMYFCASSGPGQGVSEQFFGPGTRLTVL.

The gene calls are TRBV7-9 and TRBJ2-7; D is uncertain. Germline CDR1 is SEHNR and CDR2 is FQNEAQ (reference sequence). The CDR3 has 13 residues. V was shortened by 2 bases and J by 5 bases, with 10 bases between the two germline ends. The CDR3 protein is CASSLPSWDEQYF. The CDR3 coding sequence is TGTGCCAGCAGCTTACCCTCCTGGGACGAGCAGTACTTC.

The CDR3 here is CAWTTGVGSGRTEAFF. The CDR3 coding sequence is TGTGCCTGGACCACAGGGGTGGGATCGGGGAGGACTGAAGCTTTCTTT. V is TRBV30 and J is TRBJ1-1; 7 bases are shared with TRBD1. The CDR3 covers 16 residues. V shed 4 bases and J 5 bases; nucleotides not matched to a gene: 16. Germline V CDR1 and CDR2: GTSNPN, SVGIG (reference sequence).

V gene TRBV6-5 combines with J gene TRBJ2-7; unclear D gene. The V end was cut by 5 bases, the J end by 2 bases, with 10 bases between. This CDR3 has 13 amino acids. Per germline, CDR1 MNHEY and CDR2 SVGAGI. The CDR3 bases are TGTGCCAGCAGTCCGACTCGCGCCTACGAGCAGTACTTC. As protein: CASSPTRAYEQYF.

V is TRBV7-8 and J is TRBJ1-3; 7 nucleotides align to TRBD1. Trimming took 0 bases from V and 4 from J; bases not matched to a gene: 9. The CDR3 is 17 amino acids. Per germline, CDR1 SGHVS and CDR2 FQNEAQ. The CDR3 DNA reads TGTGCCAGCAGCTTAGCCTTCTTACAGGGGTCCGGAAACACCATATATTTT. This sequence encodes CASSLAFLQGSGNTIYF.

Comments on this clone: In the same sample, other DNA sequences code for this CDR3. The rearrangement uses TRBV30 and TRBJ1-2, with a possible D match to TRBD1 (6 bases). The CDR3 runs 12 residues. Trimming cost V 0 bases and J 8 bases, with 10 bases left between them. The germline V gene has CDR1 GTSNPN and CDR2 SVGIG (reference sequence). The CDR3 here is CAWSVQGGGYTF. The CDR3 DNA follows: TGTGCCTGGAGTGTACAGGGAGGAGGCTACACCTTC.

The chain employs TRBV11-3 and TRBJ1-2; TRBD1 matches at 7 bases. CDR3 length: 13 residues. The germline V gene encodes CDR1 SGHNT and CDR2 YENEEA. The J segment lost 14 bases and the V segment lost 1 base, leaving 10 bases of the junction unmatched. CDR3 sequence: CASSLGQGGLSTF. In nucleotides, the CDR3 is TGTGCCAGCAGCTTAGGACAGGGAGGACTGTCGACCTTC.

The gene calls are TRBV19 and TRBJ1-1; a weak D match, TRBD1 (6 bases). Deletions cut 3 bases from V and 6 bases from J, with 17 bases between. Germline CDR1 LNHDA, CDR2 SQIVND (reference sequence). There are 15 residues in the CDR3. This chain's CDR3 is CASSIGTSWGAEAFF. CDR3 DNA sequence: TGTGCCAGTAGTATCGGGACATCTTGGGGCGCTGAAGCTTTCTTT.

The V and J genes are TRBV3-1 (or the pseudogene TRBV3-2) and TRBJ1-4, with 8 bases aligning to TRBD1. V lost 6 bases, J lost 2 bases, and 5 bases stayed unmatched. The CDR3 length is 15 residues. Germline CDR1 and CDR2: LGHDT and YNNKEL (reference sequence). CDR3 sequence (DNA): TGTGCCAGCAGGGACAGGGACGCGACTAATGAAAAACTGTTTTTT. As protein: CASRDRDATNEKLFF.

For the CDR3, the DNA is TGTGCCAGCAGTTTAGGGGAGTCTGGTAGAGATACGCAGTATTTT. Its translation: CASSLGESGRDTQYF. The chain carries TRBV6-5 and TRBJ2-3; D assignment may be TRBD1 or TRBD2 (5 bases each). CDR1 and CDR2 (germline): MNHEY, SVGAGI. The V end was cut by 4 bases, the J end by 5 bases, with 16 bases between. The CDR3 runs 15 residues.

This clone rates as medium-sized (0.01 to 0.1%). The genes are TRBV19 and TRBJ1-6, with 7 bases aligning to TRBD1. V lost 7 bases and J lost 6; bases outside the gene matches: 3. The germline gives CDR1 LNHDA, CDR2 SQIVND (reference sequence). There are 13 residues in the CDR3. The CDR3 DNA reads TGTGCCAGTAACCGGGACAGTAATTCACCCCTCCACTTT. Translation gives CASNRDSNSPLHF.

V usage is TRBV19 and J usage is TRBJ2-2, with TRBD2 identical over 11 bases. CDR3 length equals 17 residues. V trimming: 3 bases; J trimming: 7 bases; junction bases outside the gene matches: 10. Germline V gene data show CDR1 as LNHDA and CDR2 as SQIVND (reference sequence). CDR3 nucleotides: TGTGCCAGTAGTATTCAACTAGCGGGAGCGGGTGGCGGGGAGCTGTTTTTT. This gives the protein CASSIQLAGAGGGELFF.

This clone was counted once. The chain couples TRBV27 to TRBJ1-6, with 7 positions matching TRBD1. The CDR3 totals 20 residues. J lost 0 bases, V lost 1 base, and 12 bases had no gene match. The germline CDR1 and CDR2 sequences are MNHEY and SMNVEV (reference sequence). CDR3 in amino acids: CASSLLGDWDSSSYNSPLHF. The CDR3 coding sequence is TGTGCCAGCAGTTTATTAGGAGACTGGGACAGTAGCTCCTATAATTCACCCCTCCACTTT.

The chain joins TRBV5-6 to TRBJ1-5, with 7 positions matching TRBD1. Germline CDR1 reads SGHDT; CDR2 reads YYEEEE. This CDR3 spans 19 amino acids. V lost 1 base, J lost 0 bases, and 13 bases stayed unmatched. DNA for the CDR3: TGTGCCAGCAGCTTGCGAAGACAGGGTATCGGGGATAGCAATCAGCCCCAGCATTTT. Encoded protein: CASSLRRQGIGDSNQPQHF.

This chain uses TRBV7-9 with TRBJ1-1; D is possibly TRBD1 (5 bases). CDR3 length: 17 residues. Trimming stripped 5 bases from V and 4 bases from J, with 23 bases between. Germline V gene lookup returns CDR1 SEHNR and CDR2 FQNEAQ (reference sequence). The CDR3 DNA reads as TGTGCCAGCAGCCCCTTTAGTAGTCCCCGGGGGGGCACTGAAGCTTTCTTT. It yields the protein CASSPFSSPRGGTEAFF.

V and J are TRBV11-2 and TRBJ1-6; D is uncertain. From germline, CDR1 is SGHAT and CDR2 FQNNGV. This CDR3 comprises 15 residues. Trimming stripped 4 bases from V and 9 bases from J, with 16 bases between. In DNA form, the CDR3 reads TGTGCCAGCAGCTACGCGGGCCCCTCCACTTCACCCCTCCACTTT. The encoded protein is CASSYAGPSTSPLHF.

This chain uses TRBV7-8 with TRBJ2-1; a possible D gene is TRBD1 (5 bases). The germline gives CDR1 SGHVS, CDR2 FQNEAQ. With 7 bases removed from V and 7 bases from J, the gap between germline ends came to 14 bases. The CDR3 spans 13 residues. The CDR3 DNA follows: TGTGCCAGCACCGAAGGGGTTCTGAATGAGCAGTTCTTC. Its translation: CASTEGVLNEQFF.

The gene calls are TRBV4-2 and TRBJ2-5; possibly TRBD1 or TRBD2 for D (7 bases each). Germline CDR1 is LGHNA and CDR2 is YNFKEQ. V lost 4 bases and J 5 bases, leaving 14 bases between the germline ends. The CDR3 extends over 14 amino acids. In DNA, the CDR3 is TGTGCCAGCAGCCGGGGGGAGGGGGCTGAGACCCAGTACTTC. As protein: CASSRGEGAETQYF.

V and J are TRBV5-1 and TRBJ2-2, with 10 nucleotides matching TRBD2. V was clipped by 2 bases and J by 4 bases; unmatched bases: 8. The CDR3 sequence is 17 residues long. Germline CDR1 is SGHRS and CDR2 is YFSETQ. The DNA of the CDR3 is TGCGCCAGCAGCTTACGTCTAGCGGGAGACGGCACCGGGGAGCTGTTTTTT. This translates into CASSLRLAGDGTGELFF.

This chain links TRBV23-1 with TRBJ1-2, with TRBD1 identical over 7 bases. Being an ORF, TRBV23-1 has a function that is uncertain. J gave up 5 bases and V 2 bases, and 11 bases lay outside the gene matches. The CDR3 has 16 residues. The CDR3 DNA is TGCGCCAGCAGTCAAGATGCCCGAGACAGGGCGTATGGCTACACCTTC. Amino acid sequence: CASSQDARDRAYGYTF.